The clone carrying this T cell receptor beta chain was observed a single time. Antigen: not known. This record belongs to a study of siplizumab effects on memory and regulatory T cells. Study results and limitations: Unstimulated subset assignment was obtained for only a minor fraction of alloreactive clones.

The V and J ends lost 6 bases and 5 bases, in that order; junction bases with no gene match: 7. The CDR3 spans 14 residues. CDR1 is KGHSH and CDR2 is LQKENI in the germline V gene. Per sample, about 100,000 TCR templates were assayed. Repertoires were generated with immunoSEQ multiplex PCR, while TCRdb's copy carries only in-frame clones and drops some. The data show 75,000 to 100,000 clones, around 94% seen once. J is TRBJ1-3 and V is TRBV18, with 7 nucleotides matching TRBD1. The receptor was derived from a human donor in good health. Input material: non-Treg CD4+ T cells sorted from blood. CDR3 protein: CASSPTGQRNTIYF. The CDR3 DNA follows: TGTGCCAGCTCCCCAACGGGACAGAGAAACACCATATATTTT. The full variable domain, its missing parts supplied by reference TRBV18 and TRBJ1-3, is NAGVMQNPRHLVRRRGQEARLRCSPMKGHSHVYWYRQLPEEGLKFMVYLQKENIIDESGMPKERFSAEFPKEGPSILRIQQVVRGDSAAYFCASSPTGQRNTIYFGEGSWLTVV.